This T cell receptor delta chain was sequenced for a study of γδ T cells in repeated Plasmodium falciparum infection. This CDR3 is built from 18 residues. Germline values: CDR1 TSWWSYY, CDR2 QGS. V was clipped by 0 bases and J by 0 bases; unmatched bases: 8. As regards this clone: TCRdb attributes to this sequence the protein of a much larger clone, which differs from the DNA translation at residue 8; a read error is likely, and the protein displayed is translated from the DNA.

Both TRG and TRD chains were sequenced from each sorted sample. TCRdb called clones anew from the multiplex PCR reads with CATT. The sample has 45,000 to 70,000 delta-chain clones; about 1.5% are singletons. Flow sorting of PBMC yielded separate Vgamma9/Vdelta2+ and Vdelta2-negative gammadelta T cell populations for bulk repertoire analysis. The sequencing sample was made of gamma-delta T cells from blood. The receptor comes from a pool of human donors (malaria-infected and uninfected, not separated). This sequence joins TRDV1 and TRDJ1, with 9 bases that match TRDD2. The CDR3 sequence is CALGELDSFLRHTDKLIF. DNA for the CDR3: TGTGCTCTTGGGGAACTTGACTCCTTCCTACGGCACACCGATAAACTCATCTTT.